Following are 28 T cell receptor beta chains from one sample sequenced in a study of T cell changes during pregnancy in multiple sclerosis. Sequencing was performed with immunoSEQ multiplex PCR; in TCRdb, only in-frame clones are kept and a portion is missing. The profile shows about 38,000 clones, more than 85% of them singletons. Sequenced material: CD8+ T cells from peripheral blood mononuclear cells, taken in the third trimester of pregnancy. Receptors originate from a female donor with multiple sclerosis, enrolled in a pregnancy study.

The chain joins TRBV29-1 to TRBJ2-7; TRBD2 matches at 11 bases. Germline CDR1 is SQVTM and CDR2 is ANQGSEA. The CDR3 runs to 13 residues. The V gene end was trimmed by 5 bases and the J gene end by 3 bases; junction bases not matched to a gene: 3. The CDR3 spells CSVYGTSGYEQYF. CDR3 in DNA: TGCAGCGTTTATGGGACTAGCGGCTACGAGCAGTACTTC.

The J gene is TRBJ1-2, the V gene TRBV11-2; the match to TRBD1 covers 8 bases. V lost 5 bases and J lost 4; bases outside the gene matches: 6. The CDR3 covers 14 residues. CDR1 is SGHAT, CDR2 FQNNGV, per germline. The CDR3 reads CASSPTGGGYGYTF. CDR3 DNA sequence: TGTGCCAGCAGCCCCACAGGGGGAGGCTATGGCTACACCTTC.

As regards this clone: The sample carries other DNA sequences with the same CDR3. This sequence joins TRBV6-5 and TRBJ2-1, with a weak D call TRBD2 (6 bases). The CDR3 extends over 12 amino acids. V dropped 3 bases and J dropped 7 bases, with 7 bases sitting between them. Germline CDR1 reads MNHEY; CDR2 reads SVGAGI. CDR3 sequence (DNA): TGTGCCAGCAGTTATAGCGGAAATGAGCAGTTCTTC. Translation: CASSYSGNEQFF.

CDR3 DNA: TGTGCCAGCAGCTCGGACATCACCACGAGTGAAAAACTGTTTTTT. It translates to CASSSDITTSEKLFF. This chain connects TRBV7-9 to TRBJ1-4; possibly TRBD1 for D (5 bases). Germline lookup yields CDR1 SEHNR and CDR2 FQNEAQ (reference sequence). Trimming stripped 4 bases from V and 7 bases from J, with 16 bases between. The CDR3 length is 15 residues.

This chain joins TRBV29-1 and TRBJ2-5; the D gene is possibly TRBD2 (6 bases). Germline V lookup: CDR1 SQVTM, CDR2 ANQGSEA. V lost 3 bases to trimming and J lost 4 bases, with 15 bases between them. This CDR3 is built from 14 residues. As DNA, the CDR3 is TGCAGCGTTGAGGAGGGGCTTAGGATAGAGACCCAGTACTTC. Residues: CSVEEGLRIETQYF.

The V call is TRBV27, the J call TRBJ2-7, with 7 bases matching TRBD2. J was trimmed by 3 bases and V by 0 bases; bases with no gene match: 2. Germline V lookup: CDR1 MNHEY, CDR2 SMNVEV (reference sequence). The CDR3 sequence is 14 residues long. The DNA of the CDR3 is TGTGCCAGCAGTTTATCGTCGGGGGGCTACGAGCAGTACTTC. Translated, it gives CASSLSSGGYEQYF.

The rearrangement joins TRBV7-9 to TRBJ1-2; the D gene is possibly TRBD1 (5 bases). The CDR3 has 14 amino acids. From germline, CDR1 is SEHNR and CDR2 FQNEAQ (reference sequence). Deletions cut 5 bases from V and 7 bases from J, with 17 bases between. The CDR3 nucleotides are TGTGCCAGCAGCACGGGGACTAGCATGGGTGGCTACACCTTC. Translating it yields CASSTGTSMGGYTF.

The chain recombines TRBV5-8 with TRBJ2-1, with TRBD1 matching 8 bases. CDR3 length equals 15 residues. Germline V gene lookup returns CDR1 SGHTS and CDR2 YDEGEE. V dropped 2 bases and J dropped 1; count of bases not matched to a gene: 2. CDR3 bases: TGTGCCAGCAGCTTCGGGACAGGTTCCTACAATGAGCAGTTCTTC. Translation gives CASSFGTGSYNEQFF.

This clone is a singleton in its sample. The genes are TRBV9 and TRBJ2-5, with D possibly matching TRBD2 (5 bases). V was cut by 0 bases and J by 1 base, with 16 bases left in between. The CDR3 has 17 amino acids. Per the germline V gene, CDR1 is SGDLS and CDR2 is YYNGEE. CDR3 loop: CASSVDPLLELQETQYF. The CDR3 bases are TGTGCCAGCAGCGTAGATCCTCTACTAGAACTCCAAGAGACCCAGTACTTC.

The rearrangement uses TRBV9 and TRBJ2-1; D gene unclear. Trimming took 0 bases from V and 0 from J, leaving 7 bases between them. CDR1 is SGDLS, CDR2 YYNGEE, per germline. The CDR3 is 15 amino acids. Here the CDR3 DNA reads TGTGCCAGCAGCGTAGAGAGTAGCTCCTACAATGAGCAGTTCTTC. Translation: CASSVESSSYNEQFF.

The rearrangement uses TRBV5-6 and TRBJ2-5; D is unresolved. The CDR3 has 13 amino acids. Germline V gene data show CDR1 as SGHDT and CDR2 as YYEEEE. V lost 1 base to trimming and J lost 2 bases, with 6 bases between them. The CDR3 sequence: CASSLLQQETQYF. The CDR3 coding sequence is TGTGCCAGCAGCTTGTTACAGCAAGAGACCCAGTACTTC.

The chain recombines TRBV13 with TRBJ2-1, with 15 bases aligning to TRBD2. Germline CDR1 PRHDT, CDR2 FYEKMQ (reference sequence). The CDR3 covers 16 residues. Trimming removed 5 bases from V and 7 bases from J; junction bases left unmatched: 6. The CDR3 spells CASSAGLAGGRNEQFF. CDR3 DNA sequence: TGTGCCAGCAGCGCGGGACTAGCGGGAGGACGTAATGAGCAGTTCTTC.

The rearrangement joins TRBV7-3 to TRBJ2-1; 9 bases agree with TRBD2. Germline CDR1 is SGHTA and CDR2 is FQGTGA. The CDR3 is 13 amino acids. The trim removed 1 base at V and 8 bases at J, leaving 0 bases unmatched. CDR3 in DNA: TGTGCCAGCAGCTTAAGCGGGAGGGATGAGCAGTTCTTC. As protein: CASSLSGRDEQFF. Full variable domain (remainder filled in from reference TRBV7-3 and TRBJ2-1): GAGVSQTPSNKVTEKGKYVELRCDPISGHTALYWYRQSLGQGPEFLIYFQGTGAADDSGLPNDRFFAVRPEGSVSTLKIQRTERGDSAVYLCASSLSGRDEQFFGPGTRLTVL.

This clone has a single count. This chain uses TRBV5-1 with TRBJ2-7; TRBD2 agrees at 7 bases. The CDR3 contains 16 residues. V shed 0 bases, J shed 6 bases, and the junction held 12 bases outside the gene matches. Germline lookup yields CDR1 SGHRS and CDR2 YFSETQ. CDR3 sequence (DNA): TGCGCCAGCAGCTTGGGTTCGCGGGAGCTGACGGTCGAGCAGTACTTC. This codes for CASSLGSRELTVEQYF.

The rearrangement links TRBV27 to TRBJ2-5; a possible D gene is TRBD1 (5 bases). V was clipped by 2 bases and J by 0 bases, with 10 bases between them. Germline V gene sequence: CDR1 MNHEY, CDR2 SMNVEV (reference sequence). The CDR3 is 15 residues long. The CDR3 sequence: CASSLRLQDQETQYF. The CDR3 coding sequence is TGTGCCAGCAGTTTACGTTTACAGGACCAAGAGACCCAGTACTTC.

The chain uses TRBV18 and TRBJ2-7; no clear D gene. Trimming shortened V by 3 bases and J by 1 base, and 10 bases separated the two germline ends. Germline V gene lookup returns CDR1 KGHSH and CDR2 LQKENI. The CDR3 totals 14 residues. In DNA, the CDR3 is TGTGCCAGCTCACCGAAACAGATTTCCTACGAGCAGTACTTC. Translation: CASSPKQISYEQYF.

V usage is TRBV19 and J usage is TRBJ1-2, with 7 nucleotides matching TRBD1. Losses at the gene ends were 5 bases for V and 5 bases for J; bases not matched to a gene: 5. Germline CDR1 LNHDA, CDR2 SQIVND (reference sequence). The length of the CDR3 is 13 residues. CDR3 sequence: CASSLGGAYGYTF. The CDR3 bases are TGTGCCAGTAGTCTAGGGGGCGCTTATGGCTACACCTTC.

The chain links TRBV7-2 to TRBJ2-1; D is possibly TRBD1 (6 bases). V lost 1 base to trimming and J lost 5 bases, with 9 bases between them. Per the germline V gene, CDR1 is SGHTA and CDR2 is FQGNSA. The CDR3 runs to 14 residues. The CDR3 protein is CASSLDPGDNEQFF. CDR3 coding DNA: TGTGCCAGCAGCTTAGACCCAGGGGACAATGAGCAGTTCTTC.

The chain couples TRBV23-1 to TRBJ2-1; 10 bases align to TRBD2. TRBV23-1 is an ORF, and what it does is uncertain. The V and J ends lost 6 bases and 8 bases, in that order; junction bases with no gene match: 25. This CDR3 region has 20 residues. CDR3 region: CASRLATAFFTSGIGDEQFF. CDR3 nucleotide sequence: TGCGCCAGCAGACTTGCTACGGCGTTTTTTACTAGCGGGATAGGGGATGAGCAGTTCTTC.

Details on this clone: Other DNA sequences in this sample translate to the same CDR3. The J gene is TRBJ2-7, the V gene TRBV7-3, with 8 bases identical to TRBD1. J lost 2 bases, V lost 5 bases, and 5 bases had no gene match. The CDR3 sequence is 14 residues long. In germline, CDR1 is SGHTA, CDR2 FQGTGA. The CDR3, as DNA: TGTGCCAGCAGCCCAGGACAGGGAGCCTACGAGCAGTACTTC. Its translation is CASSPGQGAYEQYF.

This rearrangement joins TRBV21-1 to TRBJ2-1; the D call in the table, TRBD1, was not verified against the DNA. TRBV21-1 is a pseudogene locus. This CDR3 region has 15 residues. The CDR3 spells CASPCIDRSYNEQFF. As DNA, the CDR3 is TGTGCCAGCCCCTGCATCGACAGGTCCTACAATGAGCAGTTCTTC.

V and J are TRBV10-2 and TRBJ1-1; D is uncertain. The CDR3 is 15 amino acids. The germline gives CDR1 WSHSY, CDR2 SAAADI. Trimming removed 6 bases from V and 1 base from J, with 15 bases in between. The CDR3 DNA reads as TGCGCCAGCAGCCCTTTCACCGGGAAGAACACTGAAGCTTTCTTT. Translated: CASSPFTGKNTEAFF.

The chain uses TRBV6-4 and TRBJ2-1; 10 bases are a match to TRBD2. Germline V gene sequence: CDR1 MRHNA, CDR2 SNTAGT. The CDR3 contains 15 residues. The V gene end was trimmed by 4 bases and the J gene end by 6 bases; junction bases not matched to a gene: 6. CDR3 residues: CASSALAGAANEQFF. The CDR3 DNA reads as TGTGCCAGCAGTGCCCTAGCGGGAGCAGCCAATGAGCAGTTCTTC.

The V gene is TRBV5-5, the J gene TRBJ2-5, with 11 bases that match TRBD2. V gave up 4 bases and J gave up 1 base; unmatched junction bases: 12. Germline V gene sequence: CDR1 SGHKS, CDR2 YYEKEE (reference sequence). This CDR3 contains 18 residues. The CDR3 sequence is CASSRGLAGVPAQETQYF. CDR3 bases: TGTGCCAGCAGCCGTGGACTAGCGGGCGTCCCGGCCCAAGAGACCCAGTACTTC.

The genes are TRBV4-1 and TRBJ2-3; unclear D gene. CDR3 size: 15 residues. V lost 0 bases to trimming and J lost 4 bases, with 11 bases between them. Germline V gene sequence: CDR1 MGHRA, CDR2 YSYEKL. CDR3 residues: CASSQDWQDADTQYF. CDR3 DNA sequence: TGCGCCAGCAGCCAAGACTGGCAGGATGCAGATACGCAGTATTTT.

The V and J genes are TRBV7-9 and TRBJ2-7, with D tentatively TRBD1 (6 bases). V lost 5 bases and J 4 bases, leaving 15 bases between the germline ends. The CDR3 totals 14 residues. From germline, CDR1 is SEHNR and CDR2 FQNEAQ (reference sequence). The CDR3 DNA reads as TGTGCCAGCAGCCAACCGGGACAACCATACGAGCAGTACTTC. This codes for CASSQPGQPYEQYF.

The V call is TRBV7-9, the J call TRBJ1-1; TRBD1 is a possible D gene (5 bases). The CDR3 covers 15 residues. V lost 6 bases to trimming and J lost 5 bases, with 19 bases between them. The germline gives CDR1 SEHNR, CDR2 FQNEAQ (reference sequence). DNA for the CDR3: TGTGCCAGCAGTCAAGCAACAGGTGCGGGGACTGAAGCTTTCTTT. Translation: CASSQATGAGTEAFF.

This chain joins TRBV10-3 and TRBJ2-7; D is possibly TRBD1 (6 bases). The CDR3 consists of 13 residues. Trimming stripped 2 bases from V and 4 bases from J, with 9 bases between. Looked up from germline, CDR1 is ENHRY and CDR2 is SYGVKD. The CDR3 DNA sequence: TGTGCCATCAGTGAGGGCAGGGGTTACGAGCAGTACTTC. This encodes CAISEGRGYEQYF.